This entry lists 16 T cell receptor beta chains sequenced from one sample in a study of T-cell memory formation after mild COVID-19. TCRdb itself ran the 5' RACE reads through MiXCR, one entry per CDR3 protein. The sample records 25,000 to 35,000 distinct CDR3 sequences, around 21% being singletons. The material sequenced was PBMCs or a T cell subset sorted from them (not recorded which). The source of these receptors is an adult who had mild COVID-19 (a few samples of this study predate the infection). Cell type and time point are not known.

This clonotype was seen repeatedly, ten times or more. The CDR3 region is CASSWRTGANTEAFF. DNA of the CDR3: TGCGCCAGCAGCTGGAGGACAGGCGCGAACACTGAAGCTTTCTTT. V and J are TRBV5-1 and TRBJ1-1; 7 bases line up with TRBD1. The CDR3 contains 15 residues. Trimming cost V 3 bases and J 1 base; bases outside gene matches: 6. Germline CDR1 is SGHRS and CDR2 is YFSETQ.

By share, this clonotype ranks as medium-sized. V gene TRBV5-1 combines with J gene TRBJ2-5, with 7 bases aligning to TRBD1. This CDR3 has 14 residues. Germline V gene sequence: CDR1 SGHRS, CDR2 YFSETQ. The trim removed 4 bases at V and 2 bases at J, leaving 5 bases unmatched. This CDR3 is CASSPGQWQETQYF. Written as DNA, the CDR3 is TGCGCCAGCAGCCCGGGACAGTGGCAAGAGACCCAGTACTTC.

The chain has TRBV19 and TRBJ2-6; 7 positions match TRBD1. The V segment lost 1 base and the J segment 1 base; nucleotides outside the gene matches: 7. This CDR3 contains 18 residues. In germline, CDR1 is LNHDA, CDR2 SQIVND (reference sequence). The CDR3 here is CASSIGRQGVSGANVLTF. As DNA, the CDR3 is TGTGCCAGTAGTATAGGCCGACAGGGCGTGTCTGGGGCCAACGTCCTGACTTTC.

This clonotype was seen repeatedly, ten times or more. The V gene is TRBV5-1, the J gene TRBJ2-2; D remains unclear. CDR1 and CDR2 from the germline V gene are SGHRS and YFSETQ. This CDR3 is built from 9 residues. The germline V and J ends were trimmed by 7 bases and 6 bases, with 1 base remaining between them. The CDR3 is CASPGELFF. CDR3 coding DNA: TGCGCCAGCCCCGGGGAGCTGTTTTTT.

The J gene is TRBJ2-6, the V gene TRBV29-1, with a weak D call TRBD2 (5 bases). CDR3 length equals 16 residues. V was cut by 5 bases and J by 0 bases, with 14 bases left in between. Germline loops: CDR1 SQVTM, CDR2 ANQGSEA. This CDR3 reads CSVFGSLDSGANVLTF. The CDR3 DNA sequence: TGCAGCGTTTTTGGGAGCTTGGACTCTGGGGCCAACGTCCTGACTTTC.

At least ten counts were recorded for this clonotype. The DNA for the CDR3 is TGTGCCAGCAGCCCCGGAGTACCGGGCCTCACTTTCAATCAGCCCCAGCATTTT. Translating gives CASSPGVPGLTFNQPQHF. This chain links TRBV7-6 with TRBJ1-5; D remains ambiguous. The CDR3 is 18 residues long. V lost 5 bases and J 3 bases, leaving 23 bases between the germline ends. Germline assignment: CDR1 SGHVS and CDR2 FNYEAQ.

This clonotype came up many times. The chain combines TRBV4-2 with TRBJ2-1; no clear D gene. The CDR3 sequence is 13 residues long. V lost 0 bases to trimming and J lost 5 bases, with 5 bases between them. The germline V gene encodes CDR1 LGHNA and CDR2 YNFKEQ. The CDR3 DNA is TGTGCCAGCAGCCAAGATTCCCACAATGAGCAGTTCTTC. It translates to CASSQDSHNEQFF.

In its sample, this clonotype was seen many times. The chain employs TRBV5-1 and TRBJ2-3; D is unresolved. V was cut by 0 bases and J by 0 bases, with 11 bases left in between. From germline, CDR1 is SGHRS and CDR2 YFSETQ. The CDR3 is 16 amino acids. The CDR3 DNA sequence: TGCGCCAGCAGCTTGGGGACCTCAGCTAGCACAGATACGCAGTATTTT. Protein product: CASSLGTSASTDTQYF.

This clonotype appeared many times. The V and J genes are TRBV7-2 and TRBJ2-1; D is tentatively TRBD1 or TRBD2 (6 bases each). Germline V gene data show CDR1 as SGHTA and CDR2 as FQGNSA. The CDR3 loop spans 14 amino acids. V was trimmed by 1 base and J by 15 bases, leaving 19 bases between them. CDR3 in amino acids: CASSLVVLGGRGFF. In nucleotides, the CDR3 is TGTGCCAGCAGCTTAGTAGTATTGGGGGGCCGTGGGTTCTTC.

Remarks on this clonotype: This sequence may be a read error, since a much larger clone differs from it by one base. The chain uses TRBV27 and TRBJ1-4; 7 bases fit TRBD1. The CDR3 is 15 amino acids. V lost 5 bases and J lost 5; bases outside the gene matches: 8. Germline-derived CDR1 and CDR2 are MNHEY and SMNVEV (reference sequence). As DNA, the CDR3 is TGTGCCAGCAGTCCTGAGGACAGGAGAAATGAAAAACTGTTTTTT. Protein sequence: CASSPEDRRNEKLFF.

This clonotype was recorded many times. The CDR3 region has the DNA TGCGCCAGCAGCTTAGGGACAGGGGGCTCCCAAAGCTCCTACAATGAGCAGTTCTTC. It specifies CASSLGTGGSQSSYNEQFF. This chain links TRBV5-1 with TRBJ2-1; 12 bases line up with TRBD1. V was clipped by 2 bases and J by 0 bases; unmatched bases: 9. The CDR3 contains 19 residues. Germline CDR1 is SGHRS and CDR2 is YFSETQ. The complete variable domain, with remaining parts taken from reference TRBV5-1 and TRBJ2-1, reads KAGVTQTPRYLIKTRGQQVTLSCSPISGHRSVSWYQQTPGQGLQFLFEYFSETQRNKGNFPGRFSGRQFSNSRSEMNVSTLELGDSALYLCASSLGTGGSQSSYNEQFFGPGTRLTVL.

This sequence joins TRBV19 and TRBJ2-7; 14 bases align to TRBD2. CDR1 and CDR2 from the germline V gene are LNHDA and SQIVND (reference sequence). This CDR3 region has 17 residues. The J segment lost 5 bases and the V segment lost 5 bases, leaving 11 bases of the junction unmatched. This CDR3 reads CASSVLGLAGEGDEQYF. DNA of the CDR3: TGTGCCAGTAGTGTACTGGGACTAGCGGGGGAAGGGGACGAGCAGTACTTC.

The chain links TRBV5-4 to TRBJ2-5, with D maybe TRBD2 (5 bases). The V gene's germline CDR1 is SGHNT and CDR2 YYREEE (reference sequence). The CDR3 is made up of 14 amino acids. V was clipped by 4 bases and J by 5 bases, with 15 bases between them. CDR3 sequence (DNA): TGTGCCAGCAGCCACCAGGTGGGAGCCGAGACCCAGTACTTC. Its protein product is CASSHQVGAETQYF.

There are many counts of this clonotype. The V call is TRBV2, the J call TRBJ2-3, with D possibly matching TRBD1 (5 bases). This CDR3 region has 14 residues. The germline V and J ends were trimmed by 2 bases and 3 bases, with 9 bases remaining between them. Germline CDR1 reads SNHLY; CDR2 reads FYNNEI. CDR3 coding DNA: TGTGCCAGCAGTGAACAGGGCCGGACAGATACGCAGTATTTT. Its translation is CASSEQGRTDTQYF.

This clonotype was observed at least ten times. The V gene is TRBV7-2, the J gene TRBJ2-7; D call uncertain. CDR1 is SGHTA and CDR2 is FQGNSA in the germline V gene. The V gene lost 5 bases and the J gene lost 3 bases, with 17 bases spanning the gap. This CDR3 has 15 residues. CDR3 sequence: CASSPFSSSSYEQYF. As DNA, the CDR3 is TGTGCCAGCAGCCCCTTCAGTTCTAGTAGCTACGAGCAGTACTTC.

For this clonotype: With a much larger clone just one base away, this may be a read error. The rearrangement uses TRBV2 and TRBJ2-1; D is undetermined. Germline values: CDR1 SNHLY, CDR2 FYNNEI. The CDR3 loop spans 11 amino acids. The CDR3 coding sequence is TGTGACAGCAGTGAAGTGAGGGAGCAGTTCTTC. Amino acid sequence: CDSSEVREQFF.